This passage covers 2 T cell receptor beta chains from one sample sequenced in a study of OX40 agonist ivuxolimab in advanced cancers. The repertoire was sequenced with immunoSEQ multiplex PCR; TCRdb's copy has only in-frame clones and lacks some. The sample contains roughly 80,000 clones, around 86% of which appear only once. The sample was CD4+ or CD8+ T cells sorted from blood, taken in a trial of the OX40 agonist ivuxolimab. These receptor sequences come from an adult with an advanced solid tumor such as melanoma, head and neck, liver or kidney cancer.

The rearrangement joins TRBV7-9 to TRBJ2-1; D unclear. Trimming took off 5 bases at V and 3 bases at J, with 5 bases between the two ends. Germline CDR1 reads SEHNR; CDR2 reads FQNEAQ (reference sequence). CDR3 length equals 12 residues. The CDR3 spells CASSGGYNEQFF. The CDR3 region has the DNA TGTGCCAGCAGCGGCGGCTACAATGAGCAGTTCTTC.

The chain uses TRBV5-1 and TRBJ2-7; 8 bases agree with TRBD1. After removal of 4 bases from V and 5 bases from J, the junction contained 14 bases not matched to a gene. The germline V gene encodes CDR1 SGHRS and CDR2 YFSETQ. The CDR3 runs to 16 residues. The CDR3 coding sequence is TGCGCCAGCAGCATCCGACAGGGGCTCTTAGGGCACGAGCAGTACTTC. Translating gives CASSIRQGLLGHEQYF.